A selection of T cell receptor beta chains follows, all from one sample in a study of response to subunit inactivated influenza vaccine. TCRdb analysed the RT-PCR reads with MiXCR anew, one entry per CDR3 protein. The table has some 850,000 distinct CDR3 sequences, approximately 17% seen once. Material: PBMCs from blood, obtained 5 to 6 days after vaccination. These receptors were obtained from a man aged 50 to 60 who received an inactivated influenza vaccine. Each CDR3 is given with its conserved first and last residue. Clone size is not always given. Where it is, it says once, few, many or a class for expanded clones.

V gene	clone size	J gene	CDR3 protein
TRBV18	.	TRBJ2-7	CASSPPGQGKSEQYF
TRBV20-1	.	TRBJ2-1	CSAQARDSYNEQFF
TRBV12-3/TRBV12-4	.	TRBJ2-4	CASSSWTSGGENIQYF
TRBV27	.	TRBJ2-7	CASSLKLPYEQYF
TRBV5-1	.	TRBJ1-1	CASSQGLRTEAFF
TRBV7-9	.	TRBJ2-3	CASSQSRGITDTQYF
TRBV28	.	TRBJ1-5	CASTGAWNQPQHF
TRBV4-3	many	TRBJ2-1	CASSQGRGQYNEQFF
TRBV14	.	TRBJ2-7	CASSQVGVSSYEQYF
TRBV12-3/TRBV12-4	.	TRBJ2-3	CASTLQLSTDTQYF
TRBV5-1	.	TRBJ1-5	CASSFGGALGQPQHF
TRBV12-3/TRBV12-4	few	TRBJ2-7	CASRRGAAYEQYF
TRBV20-1	once	TRBJ2-4	CSASYVENIQYF
TRBV29-1	once	TRBJ1-3	CSVLVPSSGNTIYF
TRBV19	few	TRBJ2-3	CASSGGGGNTDTQYF
TRBV6-5	.	TRBJ2-1	CASSYVLAGPSSYNEQFF
TRBV20-1	.	TRBJ2-7	CSAWVDRKQYF
TRBV7-2	once	TRBJ1-6	CASSLGQEYSPLHF
TRBV18	.	TRBJ2-2	CASSPETGNTGELFF
TRBV10-3	.	TRBJ2-7	CAIRNGLAASYEQYF
TRBV6-6	many	TRBJ2-2	CASRRGTGELFF
TRBV10-3	.	TRBJ2-7	CAISESIADTYEQYF
TRBV12-3/TRBV12-4	many	TRBJ2-1	CASGEQGSYNEQFF
TRBV5-8	few	TRBJ2-1	CASSFVKVQFF
TRBV28	.	TRBJ1-2	CASSPPTGYYGYTF
TRBV6-5	.	TRBJ2-1	CASSYPRFSGSGYNEQFF
TRBV20-1	.	TRBJ2-7	CSAREPGKRLEQYF
TRBV13	.	TRBJ2-1	CASSPLGGSGGNEQFF
TRBV29-1	few	TRBJ1-5	CSVGDTNSNQPQHF
TRBV15	once	TRBJ2-3	CATSRGASGSTDTQYF
TRBV5-1	.	TRBJ2-7	CASSLIRDRSNEQYF
TRBV12-3/TRBV12-4	.	TRBJ1-3	CASVQGTGNTIYF
TRBV12-3/TRBV12-4	.	TRBJ2-7	CASSPSTGPGEQYF
TRBV19	.	TRBJ1-4	CASSSATLTAGKLFF
TRBV7-2	few	TRBJ2-6	CASSIRRLSGANVLTF
TRBV12-3/TRBV12-4	.	TRBJ2-7	CASSLAGDVGEQYF
TRBV6-2/TRBV6-3	few	TRBJ2-1	CASSYLSWTGIYNEQFF
TRBV6-1	few	TRBJ1-5	CASSELGGLSNQPQHF
TRBV6-2/TRBV6-3	.	TRBJ1-1	CASRTGTAMNTEAFF
TRBV5-5	.	TRBJ1-3	CASSPDRNSGNTIYF
TRBV6-2/TRBV6-3	.	TRBJ1-5	CASSYHGTGGQPQHF
TRBV6-2/TRBV6-3	.	TRBJ1-5	CASSPSSQPQHF
TRBV20-1	.	TRBJ1-3	CSASRGQGRNTIYF
TRBV10-3	.	TRBJ2-5	CAISESGRRDTQYF
TRBV10-3	few	TRBJ2-7	CAISESWGPYEQYF